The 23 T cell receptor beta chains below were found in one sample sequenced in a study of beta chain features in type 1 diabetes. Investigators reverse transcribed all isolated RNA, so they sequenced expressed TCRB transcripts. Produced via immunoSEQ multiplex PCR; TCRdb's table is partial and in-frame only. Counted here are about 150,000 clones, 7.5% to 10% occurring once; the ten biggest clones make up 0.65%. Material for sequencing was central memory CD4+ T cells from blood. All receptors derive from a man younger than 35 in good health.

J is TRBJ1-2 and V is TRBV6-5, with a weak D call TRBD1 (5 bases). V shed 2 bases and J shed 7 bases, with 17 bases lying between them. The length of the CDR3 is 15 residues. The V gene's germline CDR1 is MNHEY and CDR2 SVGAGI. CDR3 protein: CASSYGGGATPGYTF. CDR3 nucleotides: TGTGCCAGCAGTTACGGGGGAGGGGCGACTCCTGGCTACACCTTC.

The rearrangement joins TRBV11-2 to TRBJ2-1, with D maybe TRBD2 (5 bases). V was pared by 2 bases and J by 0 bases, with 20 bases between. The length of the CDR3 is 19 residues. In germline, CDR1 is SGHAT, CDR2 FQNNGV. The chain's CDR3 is CASSLYSSSLTSSYNEQFF. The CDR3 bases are TGTGCCAGCAGCTTATACTCTAGCAGCCTTACAAGCTCCTACAATGAGCAGTTCTTC.

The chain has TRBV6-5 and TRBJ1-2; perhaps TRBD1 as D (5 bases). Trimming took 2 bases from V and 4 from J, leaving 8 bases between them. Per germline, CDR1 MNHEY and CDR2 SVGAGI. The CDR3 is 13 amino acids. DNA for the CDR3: TGTGCCAGCAGTTACGGGGGGTTCTATGGCTACACCTTC. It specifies CASSYGGFYGYTF.

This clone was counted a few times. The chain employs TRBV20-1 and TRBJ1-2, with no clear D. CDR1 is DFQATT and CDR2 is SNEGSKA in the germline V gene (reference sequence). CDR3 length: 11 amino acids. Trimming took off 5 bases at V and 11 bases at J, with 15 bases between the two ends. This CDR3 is CSAPLKRSYTF. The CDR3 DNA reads TGCAGTGCTCCCCTCAAGAGGTCGTACACCTTC.

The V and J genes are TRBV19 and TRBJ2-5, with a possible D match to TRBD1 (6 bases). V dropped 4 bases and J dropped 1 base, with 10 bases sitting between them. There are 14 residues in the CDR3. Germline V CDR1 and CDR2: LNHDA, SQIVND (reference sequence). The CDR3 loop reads CASSKQGVQETQYF. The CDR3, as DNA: TGTGCCAGTAGTAAACAGGGCGTCCAAGAGACCCAGTACTTC.

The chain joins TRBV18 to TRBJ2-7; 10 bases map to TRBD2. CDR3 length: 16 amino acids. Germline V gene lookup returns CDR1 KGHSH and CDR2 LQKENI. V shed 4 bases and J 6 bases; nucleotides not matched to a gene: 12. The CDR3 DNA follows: TGTGCCAGCTCACGTCTCCCAGCGGGAGGGCCGGCCGAGCAGTACTTC. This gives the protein CASSRLPAGGPAEQYF.

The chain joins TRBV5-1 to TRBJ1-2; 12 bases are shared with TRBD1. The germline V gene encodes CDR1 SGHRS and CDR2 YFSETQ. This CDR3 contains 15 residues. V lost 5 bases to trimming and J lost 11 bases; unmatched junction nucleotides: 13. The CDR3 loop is CASSGVLGTGGKYTF. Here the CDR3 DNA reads TGCGCCAGCAGTGGGGTGCTTGGGACAGGGGGCAAGTACACCTTC.

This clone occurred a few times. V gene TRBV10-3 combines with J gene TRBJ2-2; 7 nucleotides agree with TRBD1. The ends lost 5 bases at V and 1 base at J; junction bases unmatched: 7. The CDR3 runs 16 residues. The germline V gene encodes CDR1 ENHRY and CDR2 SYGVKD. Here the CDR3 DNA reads TGTGCCATCAGTCCAACAGGGGCAGAGAACACCGGGGAGCTGTTTTTT. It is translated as CAISPTGAENTGELFF.

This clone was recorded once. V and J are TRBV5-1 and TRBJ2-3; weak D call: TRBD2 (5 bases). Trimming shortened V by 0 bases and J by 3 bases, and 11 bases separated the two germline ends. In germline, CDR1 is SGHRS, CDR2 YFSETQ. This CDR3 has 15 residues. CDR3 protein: CASSLAGKLTDTQYF. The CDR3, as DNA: TGCGCCAGCAGCTTGGCGGGGAAATTGACAGATACGCAGTATTTT.

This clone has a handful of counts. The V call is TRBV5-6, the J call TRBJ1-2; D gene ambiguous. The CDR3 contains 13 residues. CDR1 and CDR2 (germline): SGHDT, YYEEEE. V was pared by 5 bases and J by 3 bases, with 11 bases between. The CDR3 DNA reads TGTGCCAGCAGTCTCGGGTCTGACTATGGCTACACCTTC. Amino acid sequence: CASSLGSDYGYTF.

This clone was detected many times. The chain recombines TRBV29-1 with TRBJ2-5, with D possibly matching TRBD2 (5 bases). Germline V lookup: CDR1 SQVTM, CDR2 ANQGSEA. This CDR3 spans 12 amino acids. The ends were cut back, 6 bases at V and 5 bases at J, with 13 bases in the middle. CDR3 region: CSVYRRGETQYF. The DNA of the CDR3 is TGCAGCGTCTATAGGCGAGGGGAGACCCAGTACTTC.

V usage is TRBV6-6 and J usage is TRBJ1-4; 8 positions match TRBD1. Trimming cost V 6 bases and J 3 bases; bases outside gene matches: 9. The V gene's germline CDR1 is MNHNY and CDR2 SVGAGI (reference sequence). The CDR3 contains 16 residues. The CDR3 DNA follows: TGTGCCAGCAGCCCTGCAGGGGGCGCCTCTAATGAAAAACTGTTTTTT. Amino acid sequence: CASSPAGGASNEKLFF.

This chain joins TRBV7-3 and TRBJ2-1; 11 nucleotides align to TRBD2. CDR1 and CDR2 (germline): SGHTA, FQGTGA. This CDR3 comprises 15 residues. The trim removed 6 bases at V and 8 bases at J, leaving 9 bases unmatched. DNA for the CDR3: TGTGCCAGCAGACTAGCGGGGGCTGGGAATGATGAGCAGTTCTTC. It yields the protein CASRLAGAGNDEQFF.

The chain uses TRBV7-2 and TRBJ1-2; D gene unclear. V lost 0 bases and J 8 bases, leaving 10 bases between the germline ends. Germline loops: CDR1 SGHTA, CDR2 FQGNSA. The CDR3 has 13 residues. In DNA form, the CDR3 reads TGTGCCAGCAGCTTAGCGGAGGGCGGGGGCTACACCTTC. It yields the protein CASSLAEGGGYTF.

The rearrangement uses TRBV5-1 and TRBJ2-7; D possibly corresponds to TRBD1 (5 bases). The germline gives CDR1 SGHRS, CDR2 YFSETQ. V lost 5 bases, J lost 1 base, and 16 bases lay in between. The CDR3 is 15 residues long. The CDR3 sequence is CASRAATGPSYEQYF. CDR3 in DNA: TGCGCCAGCAGGGCTGCCACAGGCCCATCCTACGAGCAGTACTTC.

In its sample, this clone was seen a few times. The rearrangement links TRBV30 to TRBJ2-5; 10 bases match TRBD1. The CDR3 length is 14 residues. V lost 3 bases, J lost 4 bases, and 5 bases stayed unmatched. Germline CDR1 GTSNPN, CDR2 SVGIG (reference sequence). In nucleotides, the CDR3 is TGTGCCTGGAGGACAGGGGGCGCGGGAGAGACCCAGTACTTC. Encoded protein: CAWRTGGAGETQYF.

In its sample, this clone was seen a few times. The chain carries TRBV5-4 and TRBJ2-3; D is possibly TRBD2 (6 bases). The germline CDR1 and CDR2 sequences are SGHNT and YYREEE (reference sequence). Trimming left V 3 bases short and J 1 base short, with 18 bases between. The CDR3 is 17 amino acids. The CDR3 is CASSSPGGGGRTDTQYF. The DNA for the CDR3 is TGTGCCAGCAGCTCCCCCGGTGGGGGAGGACGCACAGATACGCAGTATTTT.

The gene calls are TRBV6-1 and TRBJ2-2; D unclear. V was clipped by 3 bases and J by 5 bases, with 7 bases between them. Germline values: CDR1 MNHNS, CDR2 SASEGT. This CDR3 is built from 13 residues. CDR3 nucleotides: TGTGCCAGCAGTGACTCCCTTACCGGGGAGCTGTTTTTT. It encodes CASSDSLTGELFF.

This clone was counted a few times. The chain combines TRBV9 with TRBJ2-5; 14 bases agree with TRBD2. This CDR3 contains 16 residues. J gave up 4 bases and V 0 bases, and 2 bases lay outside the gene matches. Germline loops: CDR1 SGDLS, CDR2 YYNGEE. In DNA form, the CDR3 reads TGTGCCAGCAGCGTAGGGACTAGCGGGAGGAGAGAGACCCAGTACTTC. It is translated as CASSVGTSGRRETQYF.

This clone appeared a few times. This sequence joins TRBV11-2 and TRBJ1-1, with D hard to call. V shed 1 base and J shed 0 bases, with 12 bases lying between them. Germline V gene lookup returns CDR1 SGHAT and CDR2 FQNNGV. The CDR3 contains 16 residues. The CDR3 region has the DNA TGTGCCAGCAGCTTAGTGAGAGGAATGATGAACACTGAAGCTTTCTTT. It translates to CASSLVRGMMNTEAFF.

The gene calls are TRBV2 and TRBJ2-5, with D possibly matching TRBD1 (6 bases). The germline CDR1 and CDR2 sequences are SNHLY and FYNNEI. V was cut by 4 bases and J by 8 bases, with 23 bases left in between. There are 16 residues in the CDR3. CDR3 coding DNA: TGTGCCAGCAGTGTAGCTCGACAGATCAATGGGGGCACCCAGTACTTC. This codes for CASSVARQINGGTQYF.

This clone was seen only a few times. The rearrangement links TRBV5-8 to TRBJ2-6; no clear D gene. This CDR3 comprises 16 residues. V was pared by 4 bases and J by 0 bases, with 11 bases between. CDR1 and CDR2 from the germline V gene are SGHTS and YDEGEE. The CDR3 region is CASSPWPGSGANVLTF. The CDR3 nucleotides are TGTGCCAGCAGCCCATGGCCGGGCTCTGGGGCCAACGTCCTGACTTTC.

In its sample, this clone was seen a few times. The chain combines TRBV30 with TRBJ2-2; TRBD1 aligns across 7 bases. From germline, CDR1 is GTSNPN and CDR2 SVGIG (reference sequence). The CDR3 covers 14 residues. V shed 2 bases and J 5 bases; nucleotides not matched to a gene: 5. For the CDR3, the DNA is TGTGCCTGGAGTCGGGACAGCATTACCGGGGAGCTGTTTTTT. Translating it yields CAWSRDSITGELFF.